This T cell receptor beta chain was recorded in a study of PD-1 blockade in classical Hodgkin lymphoma (TCRdb year 2020). Notes on the research overall: Nivolumab dosing was 3 mg/kg intravenously every 2 weeks, continuing until either disease progression or unacceptable toxicity. To define a peripheral blood immune signature of response to PD-1 blockade in classical Hodgkin lymphoma, the study combined TCR beta sequencing with CyTOF. Overall study results and their limits: CD4+ but not CD8+ TCR diversity rose significantly by C4D1 (p=0.0027 vs p=0.16), most apparent in complete responders (p=0.02). Lower diversity was observed in patients in whom nivolumab was started less than 1 year after ASCT, and these patients were excluded from later analyses so that confounding by immune reconstitution would be avoided. Only a single clinical trial cohort was studied, and what caused the repertoire differences, possibly disease activity or prior therapy, remained undefined. Baseline TCR diversity was reported to be lower in newly diagnosed patients than in healthy donors, and even lower in relapsed/refractory patients. Trial patients with a complete response had baseline diversity similar to that of newly diagnosed patients, while partial responders and progressors had significantly lower diversity.

The Qiagen DNeasy kit was used to extract genomic DNA both from unsorted PBMCs and from the negatively selected CD4+ and CD8+ fractions. TCR beta CDR3 regions were subjected to amplification by immunoSEQ multiplex PCR with primers that anneal to V and J segments. A synthetic immune receptor repertoire was used to minimize amplification bias, and remaining bias was computationally removed after sequencing. In the authors' own workflow: Repertoire diversity was quantified as the Shannon entropy index using custom Python scripts. Unsorted, CD4+ and CD8+ repertoires were analyzed separately, except for combined analyses in which CD4+ and CD8+ sequences were merged in silico. A clone counted as expanded when the clone's frequency after treatment rose at least 2-fold relative to C1D1, and clones undetected at baseline were given a pseudocount of 0.5. Clones with 0 or 1 copy at C1D1 were classified as singleton clones, and clones with 2 or more copies were classified as non-singleton clones. By matching protein sequences in sorted samples from the same patient, clones expanded in unsorted samples were annotated as CD4+, CD8+ or unknown. Wilcoxon tests on paired samples were used to test diversity changes from C1D1 to C4D1. TCRdb took this table from immuneACCESS and kept in-frame rearrangements with V and J called. Such tables lack part of the clones; where checked against another copy, unresolved V genes explain under half of the gap, and the rest is unexplained. Clonal size and the V and J genes are those of that table, whereas D and trimming came from the DNA. This sample lists 10,000 to 15,000 clones; around 83% were detected once. 0.75% to 0.95% of the sample is taken by the ten largest.

According to the study, the label for this sample's time point signals: cycle 4 day 1 (C4D1), after more than five weeks of nivolumab. Every trial patient had relapsed following autologous stem cell transplantation, and prior brentuximab vedotin exposure was what differed among cohorts A, B and C. A Miltenyi CD4+ T cell isolation kit was used for magnetic negative selection to purify CD4+ T cells from thawed PBMCs. The trial cohort was composed of 56 patients with relapsed/refractory classical Hodgkin lymphoma, for whom complete response, partial response or progressive disease was recorded as best overall response. In the multi-cohort phase II CheckMate 205 trial, trial patients received single-agent nivolumab. An independent review committee assessed best overall response by applying the 2007 International Working Group response criteria. Trial PBMCs were collected just before the start of nivolumab (C1D1) and during therapy at cycle 2 day 1 and cycle 4 day 1. Peripheral blood was collected in 8 mL Vacutainer Cell Preparation Tubes, from which PBMCs were isolated by centrifugation and then cryopreserved. Purified CD4+ and CD8+ fractions were prepared only for cases in which an additional PBMC sample was available. Magnetically labelled cells were depleted on LS columns in a quadroMACS separator, and the flow-through was collected as the purified fraction.

The CDR3 holds 17 amino acids from the cysteine to the phenylalanine. The CDR3 DNA has 51 bases and is translated from base 1. The germline V gene sets CDR1 to KGHSH and CDR2 to LQKENI. Trimming leaves V shorter by 0 bases and J shorter by 1 base, with the junction holding 5 bases beyond the gene matches. Notes on this clone: Its antigen remains undetermined. The sample holds no much larger clone one base away, and base qualities are not on file.

The sequence came from a human donor with classical Hodgkin lymphoma. Sequencing was performed on CD4+ T cells from blood, taken before the fourth cycle of nivolumab. The rearranged segments are TRBV18 and TRBJ2-3, and TRBD2 matches 9 of the central bases. CDR3 protein: CASSPPLAGVRTDTQYF. The base sequence is TGTGCCAGCTCACCACCCTTAGCGGGGGTGCGCACAGATACGCAGTATTTT. The CDR3, completed at both ends by the reference TRBV18 and TRBJ2-3 genes, gives the full variable domain NAGVMQNPRHLVRRRGQEARLRCSPMKGHSHVYWYRQLPEEGLKFMVYLQKENIIDESGMPKERFSAEFPKEGPSILRIQQVVRGDSAAYFCASSPPLAGVRTDTQYFGPGTRLTVL.